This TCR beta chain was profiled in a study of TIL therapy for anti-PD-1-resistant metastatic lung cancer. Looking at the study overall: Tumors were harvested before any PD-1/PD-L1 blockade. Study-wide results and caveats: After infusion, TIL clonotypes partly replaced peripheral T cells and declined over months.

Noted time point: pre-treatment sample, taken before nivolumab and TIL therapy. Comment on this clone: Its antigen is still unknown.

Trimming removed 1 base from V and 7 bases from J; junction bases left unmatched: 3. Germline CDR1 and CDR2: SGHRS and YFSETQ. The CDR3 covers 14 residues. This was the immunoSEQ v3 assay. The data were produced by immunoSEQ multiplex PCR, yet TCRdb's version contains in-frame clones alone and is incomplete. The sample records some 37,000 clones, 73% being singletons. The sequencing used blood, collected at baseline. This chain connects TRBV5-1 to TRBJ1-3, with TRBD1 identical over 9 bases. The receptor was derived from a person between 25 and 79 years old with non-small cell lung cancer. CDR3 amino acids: CASSLYGTGNTIYF. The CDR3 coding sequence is TGCGCCAGCAGCTTGTATGGGACAGGGAACACCATATATTTT.